Below, one TCR beta chain is given with its context. Its antigen remains undetermined. Within one base of it there is no much larger clone, and no base qualities were kept. The intended sense of this specimen's treatment or condition label: live attenuated yellow fever vaccine strain. A standard Ficoll-Paque protocol was used to isolate PBMCs from peripheral blood. Dynabeads CD4 and CD8 positive selection kits were used to isolate CD4 and CD8 T-cell fractions. TriZol was used to extract RNA from bulk PBMCs, CD4 and CD8 fractions, and dextramer-positive and dextramer-negative fractions. CDR1 and CDR2 are read off the germline V gene as SGHVS and FQNEAQ. V and J are trimmed by 7 bases and 8 bases, and the gene matches miss 13 bases of the junction. The CDR3 sequence holds 15 residues, the cysteine and phenylalanine included. Of the read, only the CDR3 DNA is kept; its 45 bases are in frame from base 1.

This entry belongs to a study of T cells after yellow fever vaccination (dated by TCRdb to the late 2010s). Some background on the complete study: Libraries from fractions with low cell numbers were prepared with the SMART-Seq v4 Ultra Low Input RNA kit. To track T-cell clones before and after primary and booster YFV17D yellow fever vaccination, bulk TCR alpha and beta repertoires were sequenced longitudinally. Two healthy male donors, one aged 18 to 30 and one aged 30 to 40 years, made up the cohort. Blood samples were taken at several timepoints before and after primary and secondary immunization, and bulk PBMC replicates and cell subsets were isolated. Overall study outcomes, separate from this receptor: Computational filtering was needed because FACS-sorted repertoires could contain abundant contaminating clonotypes from the bulk population. Because only two donors were included in the study, the extent to which the findings can be generalized is limited. The secondary T-cell response was found to be weaker but faster than the primary response, with a peak reached on day 5 rather than on day 15. A small share of clonotypes was detected in both CD4 and CD8 compartments, with the overlap likely arising from convergent recombination. Most clones expanded after primary vaccination were re-detected after the booster (almost 98% of CD4 and around 88% of CD8), suggesting broad memory maintenance.

The instrument was an Illumina NovaSeq 6000. Synthesis of TCR cDNA relied on 5'RACE template switching, a step that introduced a universal primer site along with unique molecular identifiers. Priming for cDNA synthesis came from both the TCR alpha and TCR beta constant segments. Two PCR steps were used to amplify libraries, with sample barcodes and sequencing adapters being added in the second step. Sequencing of libraries was done on Illumina HiSeq 2500 (2x100 bp) or NovaSeq (2x150 bp). On the authors' methods: MIGEC handled demultiplexing of reads and collapsing into UMI consensus sequences, while MiXCR performed V(D)J alignment. Vaccine-responding clonotypes were defined with edgeR using replicate PBMC samples, requiring FDR below 0.01 and a log2 fold change above 5 up to day 15. Each bulk clonotype received a CD4 or CD8 identity based on whether the sequenced CD4 or CD8 repertoire contained that clonotype at higher abundance. TCRdb redid the processing of the public reads, applying fastp at Q25 and MiXCR, and retained in-frame beta chains. Every distinct CDR3 protein forms one entry, paired with its most common genes and DNA. Clone size and V and J calls follow TCRdb, not the original study. This sample holds roughly 320,000 distinct CDR3 sequences; roughly 10% were observed only once. Approximately 3.3% of the sample belongs to the ten largest clones.

This TCR came from a man younger than 30 who received the YFV17D yellow fever vaccine. The rearranged chain carries TRBV7-8 and TRBJ2-2, with 7 bases in between that match TRBD1. Sequencing was performed on CD4+ T cells sorted from PBMCs, taken 45 days after the yellow fever booster vaccination. The nucleotide sequence is TGTGCCAGCAACGTAGGGATAGGGGGCTCAGGGGAGCTGTTTTTT. It translates to CASNVGIGGSGELFF.